This TCR beta chain derives from a study of T-cell reconstitution after alpha-beta-depleted transplantation in children. Regarding the study as a whole: Some patients' high day-60 TCRbeta diversity was traced to surviving recipient T cells and thymic progenitors. The study reportedly traced alpha-beta T cells about two months after transplant to several hundred expanded graft clones. By one year post-transplant, T-cell counts and diversity largely arose from T cells that were newly produced.

For TCRbeta, the library was prepared with unique molecular identifiers. TCRdb re-derived calls from the PCR reads in MiXCR, one entry per CDR3 protein. The sample holds roughly 110,000 distinct CDR3 sequences, 9% to 12% seen once. On this clonotype: Its target is not known.

The length of the CDR3 is 14 residues. Per the germline V gene, CDR1 is LNHDA and CDR2 is SQIVND (reference sequence). The V end lost 2 bases, the J end lost 4 bases, and 11 bases lay between the germline ends. The clonotype originates from a boy aged 2 to 10 with acute lymphoblastic leukemia, due to receive a stem cell transplant. The gene calls are TRBV19 and TRBJ1-2; D not certain. This specimen consisted of PBMCs, obtained before TCRalphabeta/CD19-depleted stem cell transplant. In DNA, the CDR3 is TGTGCCAGTAGTATAATATCAGCCCTCTATGGCTACACCTTC. This translates into CASSIISALYGYTF.